A single T cell receptor (beta chain) is shown here with its context. Which antigen it targets is not known. No much larger clone is present one base from it, and per-base qualities are unavailable. The record originates from a study of cytomegalovirus exposure and HLA in healthy donors (TCRdb year 2017). About the study as a whole: The roughly 670 repertoires of the first cohort and the 110 or so validation repertoires were produced on the same platform, according to a later analysis. Besides the first cohort of 666 subjects, a separate validation cohort made up of over 100 different subjects was used. The study aimed to test whether cataloging public T cell receptors could reveal signatures of past pathogen exposure. High-throughput TCR immunosequencing, statistical association of individual TCRs with disease status, and machine learning were combined to predict cytomegalovirus infection status.

The donors were included in the validation cohort of over a hundred subjects, a group kept apart from the roughly 700-subject first cohort. Library prep was done by the immunoSEQ multiplex PCR assay. The original pipeline was this. A statistical classification framework was developed to diagnose cytomegalovirus status using the catalog of TCR beta chain sequences. As stored in TCRdb, this immuneACCESS dataset retains in-frame rearrangements with V and J assigned. A fraction of the clones does not appear; measured against another copy, unresolved V genes explain less than half of the discrepancy, and the remainder lacks a known reason. Clonal size and the V and J genes are those of that table, whereas D and trimming came from the DNA. The sample table records more than 60,000 clones; 80% to 90% of these occur just once. Approximately 1.5% of the sample lies in the top ten. From the germline V gene (reference sequence), CDR1 is LNHDA and CDR2 is SQIVND. From its cysteine to its phenylalanine, the CDR3 spans 13 amino acids. Solely the CDR3 DNA is kept, with 39 bases framed from the first base. V lost 6 bases and J lost 7 bases, and the count of bases not matched to a germline gene is 6.

General study outcomes and caveats: In vitro tests confirmed that a few of the cytomegalovirus-associated TCR beta chains recognize cytomegalovirus antigens. Across donors, most TCR sequences were observed very rarely, whereas some public TCRs were present in many individuals. In both the original and validation cohorts, the classifier was reported to diagnose cytomegalovirus status with high specificity and sensitivity. In a later analysis, TCRs clustered in the first cohort were found to also tend to co-occur in the 120 validation repertoires, with 94% of cluster scores above 0. The authors suggested that the approach could potentially be extended to other disease states and immunological phenotypes. All 120 or so repertoires were used to score co-occurrence in the validation cohort in a later analysis, because that analysis had no HLA typing for the cohort. The study listed around 160 TCR beta chains as associated with cytomegalovirus.

Sequences were obtained from PBMCs. The chain is made from TRBV19 and TRBJ2-7, and TRBD1 aligns with 10 junction nucleotides. The TCR sequence derives from a woman aged 18-29 years in good health and CMV-seronegative. The CDR3 corresponds to CASSDRGPGEQYF. The DNA is as follows: TGTGCCAGTAGCGACAGGGGGCCAGGGGAGCAGTACTTC.